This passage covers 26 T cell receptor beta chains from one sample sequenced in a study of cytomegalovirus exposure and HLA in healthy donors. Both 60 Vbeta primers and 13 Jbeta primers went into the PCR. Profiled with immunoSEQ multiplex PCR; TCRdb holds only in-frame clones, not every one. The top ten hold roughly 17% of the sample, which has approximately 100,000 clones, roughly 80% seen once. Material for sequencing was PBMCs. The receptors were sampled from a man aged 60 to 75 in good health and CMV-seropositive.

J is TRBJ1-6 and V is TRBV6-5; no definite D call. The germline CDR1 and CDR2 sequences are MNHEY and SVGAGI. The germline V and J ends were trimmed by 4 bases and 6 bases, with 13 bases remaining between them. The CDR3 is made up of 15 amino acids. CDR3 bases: TGTGCCAGCAGTTCCCGAGTACGCGGTAATTCACCCCTCCACTTT. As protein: CASSSRVRGNSPLHF.

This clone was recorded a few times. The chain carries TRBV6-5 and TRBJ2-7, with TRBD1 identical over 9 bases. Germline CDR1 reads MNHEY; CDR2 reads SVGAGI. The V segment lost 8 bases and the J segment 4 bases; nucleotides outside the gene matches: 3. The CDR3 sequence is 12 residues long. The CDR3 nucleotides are TGTGCCAGCGGCGACAGGGGGTACGAGCAGTACTTC. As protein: CASGDRGYEQYF.

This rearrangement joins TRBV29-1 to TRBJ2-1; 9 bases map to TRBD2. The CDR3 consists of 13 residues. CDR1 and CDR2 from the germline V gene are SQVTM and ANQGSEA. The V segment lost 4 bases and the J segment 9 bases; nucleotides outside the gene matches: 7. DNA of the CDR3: TGCAGCGTTGTTGGCGGGGGGGCGCGTGAGCAGTTCTTC. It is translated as CSVVGGGAREQFF.

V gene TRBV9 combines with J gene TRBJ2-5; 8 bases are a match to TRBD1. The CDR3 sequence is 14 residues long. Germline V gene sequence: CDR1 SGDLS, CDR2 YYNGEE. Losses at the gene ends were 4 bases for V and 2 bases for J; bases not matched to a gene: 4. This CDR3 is CASSHRGEQETQYF. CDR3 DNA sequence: TGTGCCAGCAGCCACAGGGGGGAACAAGAGACCCAGTACTTC.

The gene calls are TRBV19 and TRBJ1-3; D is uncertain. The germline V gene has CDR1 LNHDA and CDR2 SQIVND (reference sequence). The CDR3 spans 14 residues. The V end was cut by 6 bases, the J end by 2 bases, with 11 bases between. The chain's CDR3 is CASSNEGTGNTIYF. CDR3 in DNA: TGTGCCAGTAGCAATGAGGGAACTGGAAACACCATATATTTT.

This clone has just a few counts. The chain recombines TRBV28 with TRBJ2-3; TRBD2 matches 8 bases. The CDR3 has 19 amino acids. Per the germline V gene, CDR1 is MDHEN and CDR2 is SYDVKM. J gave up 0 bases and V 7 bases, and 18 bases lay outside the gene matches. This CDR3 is CASNTPLLLAGISTDTQYF. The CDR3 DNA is TGTGCCAGCAACACCCCTCTTCTCTTAGCGGGGATTAGCACAGATACGCAGTATTTT.

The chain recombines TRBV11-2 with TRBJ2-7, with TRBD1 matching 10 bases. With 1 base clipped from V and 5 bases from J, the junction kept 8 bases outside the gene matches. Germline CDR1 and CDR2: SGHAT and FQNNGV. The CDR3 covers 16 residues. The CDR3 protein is CASSLAPGQGEDEQYF. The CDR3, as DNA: TGTGCCAGCAGCTTAGCACCCGGACAGGGGGAGGACGAGCAGTACTTC.

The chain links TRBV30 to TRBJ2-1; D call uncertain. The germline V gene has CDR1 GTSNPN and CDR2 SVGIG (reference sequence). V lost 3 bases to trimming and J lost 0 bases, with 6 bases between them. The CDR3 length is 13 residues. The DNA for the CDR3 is TGTGCCTGGAGGGCAGGCTCCTACAATGAGCAGTTCTTC. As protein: CAWRAGSYNEQFF.

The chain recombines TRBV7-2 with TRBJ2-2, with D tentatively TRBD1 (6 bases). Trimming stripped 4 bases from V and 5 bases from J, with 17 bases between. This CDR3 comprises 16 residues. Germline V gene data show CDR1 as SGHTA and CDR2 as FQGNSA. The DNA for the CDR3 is TGTGCCAGCAGCTCACCTACAGGGAAGGGGACCGGGGAGCTGTTTTTT. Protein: CASSSPTGKGTGELFF.

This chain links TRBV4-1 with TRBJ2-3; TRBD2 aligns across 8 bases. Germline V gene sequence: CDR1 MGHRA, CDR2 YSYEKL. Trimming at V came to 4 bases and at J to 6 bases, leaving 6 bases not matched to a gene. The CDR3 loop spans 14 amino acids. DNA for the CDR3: TGCGCCAGCAGCCCCGGGACTAGATCGGATACGCAGTATTTT. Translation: CASSPGTRSDTQYF.

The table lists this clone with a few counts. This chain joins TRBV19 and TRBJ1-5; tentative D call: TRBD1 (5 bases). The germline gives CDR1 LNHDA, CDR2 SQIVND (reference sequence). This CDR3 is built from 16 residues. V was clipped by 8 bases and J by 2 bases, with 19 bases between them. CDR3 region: CASGAGWTRGNQPQHF. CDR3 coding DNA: TGTGCCAGTGGCGCGGGGTGGACACGCGGCAATCAGCCCCAGCATTTT.

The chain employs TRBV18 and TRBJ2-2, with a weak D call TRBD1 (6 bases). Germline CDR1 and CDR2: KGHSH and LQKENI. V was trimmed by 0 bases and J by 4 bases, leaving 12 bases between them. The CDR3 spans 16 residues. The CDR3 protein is CASSPPDRRLTGELFF. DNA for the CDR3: TGTGCCAGCTCACCACCTGACAGGAGACTCACCGGGGAGCTGTTTTTT.

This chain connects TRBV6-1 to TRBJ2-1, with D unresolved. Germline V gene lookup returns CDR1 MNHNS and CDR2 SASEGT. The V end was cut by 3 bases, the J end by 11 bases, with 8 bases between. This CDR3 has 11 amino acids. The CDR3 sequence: CASSDSGKQFF. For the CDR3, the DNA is TGTGCCAGCAGTGATTCAGGAAAGCAGTTCTTC.

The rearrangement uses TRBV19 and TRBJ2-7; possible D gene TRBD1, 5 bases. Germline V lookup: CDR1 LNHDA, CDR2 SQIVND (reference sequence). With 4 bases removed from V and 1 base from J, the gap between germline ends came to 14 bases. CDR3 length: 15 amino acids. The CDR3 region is CASSNDRPGSYEQYF. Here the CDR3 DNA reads TGTGCCAGTAGTAACGACAGACCCGGATCCTACGAGCAGTACTTC.

The CDR3 here is CASAGQAPVVDGYTF. CDR3 nucleotide sequence: TGTGCCAGCGCAGGCCAGGCCCCCGTTGTTGATGGCTACACCTTC. This rearrangement joins TRBV2 to TRBJ1-2; no firm D call. V was shortened by 8 bases and J by 6 bases, with 22 bases between the two germline ends. This CDR3 is 15 amino acids long. CDR1 is SNHLY and CDR2 is FYNNEI in the germline V gene.

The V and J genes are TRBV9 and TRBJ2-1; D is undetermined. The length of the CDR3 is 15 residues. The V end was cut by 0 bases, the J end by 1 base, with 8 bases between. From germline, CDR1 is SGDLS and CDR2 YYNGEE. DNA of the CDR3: TGTGCCAGCAGCGTAGACGGTGTATCCTACAATGAGCAGTTCTTC. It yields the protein CASSVDGVSYNEQFF.

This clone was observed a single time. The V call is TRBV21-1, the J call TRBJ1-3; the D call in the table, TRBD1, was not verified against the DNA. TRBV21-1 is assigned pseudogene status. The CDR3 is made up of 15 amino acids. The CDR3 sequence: CASLGMTGSGNTIYF. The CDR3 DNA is TGTGCCAGCCTTGGTATGACAGGGTCTGGAAACACCATATATTTT.

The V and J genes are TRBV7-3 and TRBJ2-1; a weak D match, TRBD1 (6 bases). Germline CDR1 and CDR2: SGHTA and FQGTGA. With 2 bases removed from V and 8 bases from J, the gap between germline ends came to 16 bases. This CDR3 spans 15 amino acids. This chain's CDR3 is CASSLGRGVVDEQFF. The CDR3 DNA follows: TGTGCCAGCAGCTTAGGCAGGGGAGTAGTGGATGAGCAGTTCTTC. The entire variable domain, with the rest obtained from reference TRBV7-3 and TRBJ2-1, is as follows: GAGVSQTPSNKVTEKGKYVELRCDPISGHTALYWYRQSLGQGPEFLIYFQGTGAADDSGLPNDRFFAVRPEGSVSTLKIQRTERGDSAVYLCASSLGRGVVDEQFFGPGTRLTVL.

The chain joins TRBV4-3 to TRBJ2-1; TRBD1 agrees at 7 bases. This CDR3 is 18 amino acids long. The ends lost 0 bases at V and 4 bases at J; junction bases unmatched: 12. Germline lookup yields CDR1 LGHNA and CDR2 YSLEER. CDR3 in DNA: TGCGCCAGCAGCCAAGATCCCCCCCGGGACAGCGATTACAATGAGCAGTTCTTC. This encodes CASSQDPPRDSDYNEQFF.

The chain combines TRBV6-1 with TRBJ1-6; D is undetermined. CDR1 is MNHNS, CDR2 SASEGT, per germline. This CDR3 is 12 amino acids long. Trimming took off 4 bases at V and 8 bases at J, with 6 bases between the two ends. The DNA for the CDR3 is TGTGCCAGCAGTGGGGGAGATTCACCCCTCCACTTT. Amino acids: CASSGGDSPLHF.

The CDR3 DNA is TGTGCCAGCAGTGAACTCGAGCAGTACTTC. Translating it yields CASSELEQYF. The chain has TRBV6-1 and TRBJ2-7; D unclear. With 2 bases removed from V and 6 bases from J, the gap between germline ends came to 2 bases. The germline gives CDR1 MNHNS, CDR2 SASEGT. The CDR3 is 10 amino acids.

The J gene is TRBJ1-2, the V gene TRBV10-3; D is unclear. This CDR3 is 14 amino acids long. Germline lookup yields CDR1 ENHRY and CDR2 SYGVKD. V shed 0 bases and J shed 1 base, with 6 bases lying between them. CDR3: CAISESRNNYGYTF. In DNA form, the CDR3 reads TGTGCCATCAGTGAGTCGAGGAATAACTATGGCTACACCTTC.

The CDR3 coding sequence is TGTGCCACCAGCAGAGATAAGGGCGGGTCACCCCTCCACTTT. It yields the protein CATSRDKGGSPLHF. The gene calls are TRBV15 and TRBJ1-6; D uncertain. The CDR3 is 14 amino acids. CDR1 is LNHNV, CDR2 YYDKDF, per germline (reference sequence). Trimming pared 0 bases from V and 10 bases from J, leaving 10 bases between.

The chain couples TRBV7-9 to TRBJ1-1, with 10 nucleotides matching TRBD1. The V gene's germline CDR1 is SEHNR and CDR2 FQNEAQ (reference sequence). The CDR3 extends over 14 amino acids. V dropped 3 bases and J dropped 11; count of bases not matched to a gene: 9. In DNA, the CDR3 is TGTGCCAGCAGCTTGGGACAGGGGAGGCAGTGGGCTTTCTTT. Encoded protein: CASSLGQGRQWAFF.

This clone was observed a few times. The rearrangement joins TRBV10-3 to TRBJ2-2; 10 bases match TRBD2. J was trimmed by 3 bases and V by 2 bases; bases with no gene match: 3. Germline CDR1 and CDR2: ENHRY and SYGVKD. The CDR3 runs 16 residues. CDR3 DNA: TGTGCCATCAGTGAGGCTAGCGGGGGTTACACCGGGGAGCTGTTTTTT. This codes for CAISEASGGYTGELFF.

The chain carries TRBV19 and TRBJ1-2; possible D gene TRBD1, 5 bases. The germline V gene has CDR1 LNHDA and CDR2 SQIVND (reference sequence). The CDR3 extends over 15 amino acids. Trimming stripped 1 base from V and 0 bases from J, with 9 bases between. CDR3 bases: TGTGCCAGTAGTATAGCAGGGATAGCTAACTATGGCTACACCTTC. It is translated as CASSIAGIANYGYTF.